This TCR beta chain was sequenced during a study of blood T cells in healthy people across ages. CDR1 is LGHDT, CDR2 YNNKEL, per germline (reference sequence). This CDR3 contains 17 residues. Trimming shortened V by 0 bases and J by 3 bases, and 15 bases separated the two germline ends. Of note for this clonotype: The antigen is unknown. One base away lies a much larger clone, so this may be a sequencing read error.

Study-wide results and limits: CMV status of donors was not determined, possibly confounding expanded clonotype changes.

Then a second PCR, running roughly 7 to 11 cycles, was carried out with a sample-barcoded 5' primer and a J-beta primer mix. MiXCR was run by TCRdb on the 5' RACE reads, yielding one entry per CDR3 protein. The sample holds about 780,000 distinct CDR3 sequences; roughly 46% are singletons and the top ten take around 18%. Sequencing was done on a sample of blood. This sequence joins TRBV3-1 and TRBJ2-1, with D perhaps matching TRBD2 (6 bases). This TCR derives from a man of 80 years or more in good health. The CDR3 region has the DNA TGTGCCAGCAGCCAAGAAAGGGGTGGCGGGGTCTACAATGAGCAGTTCTTC. Its protein product is CASSQERGGGVYNEQFF.